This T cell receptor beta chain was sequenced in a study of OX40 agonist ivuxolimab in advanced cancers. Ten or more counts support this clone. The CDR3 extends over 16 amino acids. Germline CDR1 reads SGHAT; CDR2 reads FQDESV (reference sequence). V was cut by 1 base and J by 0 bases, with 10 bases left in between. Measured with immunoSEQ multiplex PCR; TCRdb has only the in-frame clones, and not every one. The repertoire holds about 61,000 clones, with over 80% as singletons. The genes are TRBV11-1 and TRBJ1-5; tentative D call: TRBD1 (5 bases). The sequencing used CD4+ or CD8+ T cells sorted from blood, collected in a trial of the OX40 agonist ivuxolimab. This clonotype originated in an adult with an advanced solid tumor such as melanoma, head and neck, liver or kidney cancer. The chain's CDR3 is CASSLVRVDSNQPQHF. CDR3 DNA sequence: TGTGCCAGCAGCTTAGTCAGGGTGGATAGCAATCAGCCCCAGCATTTT. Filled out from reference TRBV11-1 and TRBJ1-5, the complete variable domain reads EAEVAQSPRYKITEKSQAVAFWCDPISGHATLYWYRQILGQGPELLVQFQDESVVDDSQLPKDRFSAERLKGVDSTLKIQPAELGDSAMYLCASSLVRVDSNQPQHFGDGTRLSIL.